These T cell receptor beta chains were read from a single sample in a study of T cell responses to AZD1222 COVID-19 vaccine. The assay was immunoSEQ multiplex PCR, and TCRdb's table has in-frame clones only and misses some. The sample includes roughly 150,000 clones, more than 75% of them seen just once. The sample was peripheral blood, taken 28 days after the second AZD1222 dose. These TCRs come from an adult who received the AZD1222 COVID-19 vaccine. Each CDR3 is given with its conserved first and last residue.

J gene: TRBJ2-2; V gene: TRBV6-5; CDR3 protein: CASSATNTGELFF
J gene: TRBJ2-4; V gene: TRBV27; CDR3 protein: CASSVGGRGKNIQYF
J gene: TRBJ2-3; V gene: TRBV4-2; CDR3 protein: CASSQRRLAGSPDTQYF
J gene: TRBJ1-4; V gene: TRBV19; CDR3 protein: CASSILGQPNEKLFF
J gene: TRBJ2-7; V gene: TRBV6-5; CDR3 protein: CASTNRGQGYYEQYF
J gene: TRBJ2-7; V gene: TRBV10-3; CDR3 protein: CAIKTSLHEQYF
J gene: TRBJ2-7; V gene: TRBV5-4; CDR3 protein: CASSLEGSSSGISYEQYF
J gene: TRBJ2-5; V gene: TRBV7-2; CDR3 protein: CASSPAGGAIGTQYF
J gene: TRBJ1-1; V gene: TRBV28; CDR3 protein: CASKGQGATEAFF
J gene: TRBJ2-3; V gene: TRBV5-1; CDR3 protein: CASSLEGTGRADTQYF
J gene: TRBJ2-1; V gene: TRBV24-1; CDR3 protein: CATSDTGVDNEQFF
J gene: TRBJ1-5; V gene: TRBV29-1; CDR3 protein: CSVGGNQPQHF
J gene: TRBJ1-5; V gene: TRBV3-1/TRBV3-2; CDR3 protein: CASSRDSGNQPQHF
J gene: TRBJ2-2; V gene: TRBV5-6; CDR3 protein: CASSLGLNTGELFF
J gene: TRBJ1-5; V gene: TRBV7-2; CDR3 protein: CASSSRAGQGNQPQHF
J gene: TRBJ2-3; V gene: TRBV6-4; CDR3 protein: CASSVQETDTQYF
J gene: TRBJ2-7; V gene: TRBV6-2/TRBV6-3; CDR3 protein: CASSYARTEQYF
J gene: TRBJ1-5; V gene: TRBV28; CDR3 protein: CASSSHRGGGNQPQHF
J gene: TRBJ2-1; V gene: TRBV25-1; CDR3 protein: CASKREGGEQFF
J gene: TRBJ2-1; V gene: TRBV28; CDR3 protein: CASSSKLAVSYNEQFF
J gene: TRBJ2-7; V gene: TRBV10-3; CDR3 protein: CAISGLAGDEQYF
J gene: TRBJ1-6; V gene: TRBV30; CDR3 protein: CAWRTGSSYNSPLHF
J gene: TRBJ2-1; V gene: TRBV2; CDR3 protein: CASFGPDPSSYNEQFF
J gene: TRBJ1-2; V gene: TRBV20-1; CDR3 protein: CSASGAELANYGYTF
J gene: TRBJ2-5; V gene: TRBV9; CDR3 protein: CASSRGPFYETQYF
J gene: TRBJ1-5; V gene: TRBV7-9; CDR3 protein: CASSLGDTQHF
J gene: TRBJ1-4; V gene: TRBV7-9; CDR3 protein: CASTKTRAGEKLFF
J gene: TRBJ1-6; V gene: TRBV18; CDR3 protein: CASSQGNSPLHF
J gene: TRBJ2-1; V gene: TRBV10-3; CDR3 protein: CAISESFAALHRNEQFF
J gene: TRBJ1-1; V gene: TRBV28; CDR3 protein: CASSLDTLSPTEAFF
J gene: TRBJ2-1; V gene: TRBV30; CDR3 protein: CAWGTGGDEQFF
J gene: TRBJ2-7; V gene: TRBV18; CDR3 protein: CASSPLSPGEQYF
J gene: TRBJ2-1; V gene: TRBV28; CDR3 protein: CASSSTSEPSPSRFF
J gene: TRBJ2-7; V gene: TRBV19; CDR3 protein: CASSPGHSLSYEQYF
J gene: TRBJ2-1; V gene: TRBV5-1; CDR3 protein: CASSVGVAGGAGHEQFF
J gene: TRBJ2-1; V gene: TRBV7-2; CDR3 protein: CASSPKGLGYNEQFF
J gene: TRBJ2-1; V gene: TRBV28; CDR3 protein: CASSLSTAFGTPYNEQFF
J gene: TRBJ1-2; V gene: TRBV7-2; CDR3 protein: CASSLERRNGYTF
J gene: TRBJ2-7; V gene: TRBV4-2; CDR3 protein: CASSQEGTDSYEQYF
J gene: TRBJ2-7; V gene: TRBV19; CDR3 protein: CASSRTGGTYEQYF
J gene: TRBJ1-2; V gene: TRBV7-3; CDR3 protein: CASSSRQGAGYTF
J gene: TRBJ1-3; V gene: TRBV2; CDR3 protein: CASTPGQGLPSGNTIYF
J gene: TRBJ1-2; V gene: TRBV19; CDR3 protein: CASSVTGGGYGYTF
J gene: TRBJ1-1; V gene: TRBV20-1; CDR3 protein: CSARLGPGAFF
J gene: TRBJ2-3; V gene: TRBV28; CDR3 protein: CASSLEPVMYTQYF
J gene: TRBJ2-4; V gene: TRBV15; CDR3 protein: CATSRGTKNKNIQYF
J gene: TRBJ1-2; V gene: TRBV28; CDR3 protein: CASSLSRVNYGYTF
J gene: TRBJ2-6; V gene: TRBV19; CDR3 protein: CASSAGAEKSAGANVLTF
J gene: TRBJ1-1; V gene: TRBV2; CDR3 protein: CASSHQGQGNTEAFF
J gene: TRBJ2-7; V gene: TRBV4-2; CDR3 protein: CASSQDSLAGRKVGYEQYF
J gene: TRBJ1-2; V gene: TRBV28; CDR3 protein: CASSFSGTGGGSLTIDGYTF
J gene: TRBJ1-2; V gene: TRBV6-1; CDR3 protein: CASSDSGLGYGYTF
J gene: TRBJ2-3; V gene: TRBV7-3; CDR3 protein: CASSDRGGDTQYF
J gene: TRBJ1-6; V gene: TRBV30; CDR3 protein: CAWTNGNNSPLHF
J gene: TRBJ2-6; V gene: TRBV27; CDR3 protein: CASSIDRTFNVLTF
J gene: TRBJ2-7; V gene: TRBV28; CDR3 protein: CASSFWAGLHSQHYEQYF
J gene: TRBJ1-1; V gene: TRBV9; CDR3 protein: CASSVVPGLNTEAFF
J gene: TRBJ1-2; V gene: TRBV27; CDR3 protein: CASSSLPGTGGTGYTF
J gene: TRBJ1-6; V gene: TRBV7-2; CDR3 protein: CASSLGSGTTNSPLHF
J gene: TRBJ1-2; V gene: TRBV5-4; CDR3 protein: CASSPEAGDNYGYTF